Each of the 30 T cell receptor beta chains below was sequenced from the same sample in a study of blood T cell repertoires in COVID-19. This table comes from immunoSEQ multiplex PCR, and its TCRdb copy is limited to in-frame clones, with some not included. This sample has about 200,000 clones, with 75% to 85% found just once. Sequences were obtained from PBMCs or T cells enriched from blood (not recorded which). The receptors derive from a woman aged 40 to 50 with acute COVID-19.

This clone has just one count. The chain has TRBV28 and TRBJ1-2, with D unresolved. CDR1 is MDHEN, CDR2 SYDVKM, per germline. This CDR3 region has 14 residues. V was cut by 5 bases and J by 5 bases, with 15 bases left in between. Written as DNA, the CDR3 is TGTGCCAGCAGTCCCGCCAGGCCAATTTATGGCTACACCTTC. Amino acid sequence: CASSPARPIYGYTF.

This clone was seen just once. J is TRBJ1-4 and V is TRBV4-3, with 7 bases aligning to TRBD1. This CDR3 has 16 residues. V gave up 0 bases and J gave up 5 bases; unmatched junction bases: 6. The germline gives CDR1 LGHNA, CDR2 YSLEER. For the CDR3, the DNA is TGCGCCAGCAGCCAAGATACCGCAGGGGGGAATGAAAAACTGTTTTTT. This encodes CASSQDTAGGNEKLFF.

CDR3: CASYRGCADTQYF. Here the CDR3 DNA reads TGCGCCAGCTACAGGGGGTGTGCAGATACGCAGTATTTT. The chain employs TRBV23-1 and TRBJ2-3, with 8 bases fitting TRBD1. TRBV23-1 is labeled an ORF, and its function is uncertain. The CDR3 extends over 13 amino acids. After removal of 8 bases from V and 4 bases from J, the junction contained 5 bases not matched to a gene.

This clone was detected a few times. CDR3 nucleotides: TGTGCCAGCTCAGGACAGGGAGGAGGGGATCAGCCCCAGCATTTT. It encodes CASSGQGGGDQPQHF. This chain links TRBV28 with TRBJ1-5; TRBD1 agrees at 8 bases. The germline V gene encodes CDR1 MDHEN and CDR2 SYDVKM. V was clipped by 8 bases and J by 5 bases; unmatched bases: 11. CDR3 length: 15 amino acids.

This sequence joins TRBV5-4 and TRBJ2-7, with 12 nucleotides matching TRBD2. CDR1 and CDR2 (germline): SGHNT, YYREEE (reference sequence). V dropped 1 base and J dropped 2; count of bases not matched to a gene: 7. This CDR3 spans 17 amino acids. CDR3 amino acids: CASSLTLAGGRTYEQYF. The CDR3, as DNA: TGTGCCAGCAGCTTGACTCTAGCGGGAGGGCGCACCTACGAGCAGTACTTC.

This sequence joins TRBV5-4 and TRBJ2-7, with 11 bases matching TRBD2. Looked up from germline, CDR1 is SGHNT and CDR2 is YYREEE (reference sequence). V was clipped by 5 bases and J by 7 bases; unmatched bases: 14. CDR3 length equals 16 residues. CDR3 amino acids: CASRPPSGGPLGEQYF. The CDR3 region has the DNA TGTGCCAGCAGGCCACCTAGCGGGGGGCCCCTCGGGGAGCAGTACTTC.

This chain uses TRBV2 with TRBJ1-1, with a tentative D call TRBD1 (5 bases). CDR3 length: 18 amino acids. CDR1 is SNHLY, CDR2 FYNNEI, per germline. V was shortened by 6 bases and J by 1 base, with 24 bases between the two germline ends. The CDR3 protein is CASRKNRSDRKTNTEAFF. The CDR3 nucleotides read TGTGCCAGCAGGAAAAACAGAAGTGACAGAAAGACGAACACTGAAGCTTTCTTT.

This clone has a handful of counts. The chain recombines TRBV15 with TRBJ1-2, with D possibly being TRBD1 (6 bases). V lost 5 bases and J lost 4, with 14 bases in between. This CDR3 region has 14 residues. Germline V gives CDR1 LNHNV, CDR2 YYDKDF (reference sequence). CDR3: CATSQGTQFYGYTF. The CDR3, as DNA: TGTGCCACCAGCCAAGGGACACAATTCTATGGCTACACCTTC. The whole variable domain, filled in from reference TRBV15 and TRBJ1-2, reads DAMVIQNPRYQVTQFGKPVTLSCSQTLNHNVMYWYQQKSSQAPKLLFHYYDKDFNNEADTPDNFQSRRPNTSFCFLDIRSPGLGDTAMYLCATSQGTQFYGYTFGSGTRLTVV.

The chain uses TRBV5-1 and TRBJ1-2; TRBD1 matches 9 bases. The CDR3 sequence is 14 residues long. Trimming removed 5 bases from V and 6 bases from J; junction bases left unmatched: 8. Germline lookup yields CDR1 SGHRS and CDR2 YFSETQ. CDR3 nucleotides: TGCGCCAGCAGACCTGGACAGGGGACGGATGGCTACACCTTC. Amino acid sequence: CASRPGQGTDGYTF. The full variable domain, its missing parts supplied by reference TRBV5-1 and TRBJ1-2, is KAGVTQTPRYLIKTRGQQVTLSCSPISGHRSVSWYQQTPGQGLQFLFEYFSETQRNKGNFPGRFSGRQFSNSRSEMNVSTLELGDSALYLCASRPGQGTDGYTFGSGTRLTVV.

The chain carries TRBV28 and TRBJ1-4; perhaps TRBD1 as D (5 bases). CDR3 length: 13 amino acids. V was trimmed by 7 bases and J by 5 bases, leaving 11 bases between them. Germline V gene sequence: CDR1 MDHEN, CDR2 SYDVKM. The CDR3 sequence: CASKTGTNEKLFF. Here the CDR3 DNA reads TGTGCCAGCAAAACAGGAACAAATGAAAAACTGTTTTTT.

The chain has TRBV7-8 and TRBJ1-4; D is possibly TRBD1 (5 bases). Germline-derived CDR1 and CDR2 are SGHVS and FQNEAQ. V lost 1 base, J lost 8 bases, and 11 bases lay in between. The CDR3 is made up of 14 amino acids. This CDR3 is CASSLGGGREKLFF. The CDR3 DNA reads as TGTGCCAGCAGCTTAGGGGGGGGTCGGGAAAAACTGTTTTTT.

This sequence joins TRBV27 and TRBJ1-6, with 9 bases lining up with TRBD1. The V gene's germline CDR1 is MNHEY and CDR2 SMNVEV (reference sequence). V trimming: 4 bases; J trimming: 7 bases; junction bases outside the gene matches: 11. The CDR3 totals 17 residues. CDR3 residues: CASSYTQGANRNSPLHF. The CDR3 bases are TGTGCCAGCAGTTATACACAGGGGGCTAACAGGAATTCACCCCTCCACTTT.

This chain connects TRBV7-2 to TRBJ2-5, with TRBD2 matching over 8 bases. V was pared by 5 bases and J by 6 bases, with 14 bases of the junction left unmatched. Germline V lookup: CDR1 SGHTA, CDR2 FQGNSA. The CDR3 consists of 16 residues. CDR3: CASSGRKAGALKTQYF. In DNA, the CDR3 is TGTGCCAGCAGCGGGAGAAAAGCGGGAGCTCTAAAGACCCAGTACTTC. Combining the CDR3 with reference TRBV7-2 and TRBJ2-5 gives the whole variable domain GAGVSQSPSNKVTEKGKDVELRCDPISGHTALYWYRQSLGQGLEFLIYFQGNSAPDKSGLPSDRFSAERTGGSVSTLTIQRTQQEDSAVYLCASSGRKAGALKTQYFGPGTRLLVL.

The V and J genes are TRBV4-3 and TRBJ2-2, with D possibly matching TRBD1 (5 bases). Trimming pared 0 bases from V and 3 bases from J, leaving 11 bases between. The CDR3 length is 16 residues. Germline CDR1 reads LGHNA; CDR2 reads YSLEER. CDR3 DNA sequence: TGCGCCAGCAGCCAAGATAATGGGGCGGACACCGGGGAGCTGTTTTTT. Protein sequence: CASSQDNGADTGELFF.

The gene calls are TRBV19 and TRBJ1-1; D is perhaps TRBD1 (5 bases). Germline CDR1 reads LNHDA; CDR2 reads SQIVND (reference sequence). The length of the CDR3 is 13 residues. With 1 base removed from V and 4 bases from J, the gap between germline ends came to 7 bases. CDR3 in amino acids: CASSIGGGTEAFF. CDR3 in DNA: TGTGCCAGTAGTATAGGGGGGGGCACTGAAGCTTTCTTT.

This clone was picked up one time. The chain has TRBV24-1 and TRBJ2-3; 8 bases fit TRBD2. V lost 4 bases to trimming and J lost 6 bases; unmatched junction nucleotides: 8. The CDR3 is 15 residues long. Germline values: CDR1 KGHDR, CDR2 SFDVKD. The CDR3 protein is CATSETGLVTDTQYF. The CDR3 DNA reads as TGTGCCACCAGTGAAACGGGACTAGTCACCGATACGCAGTATTTT.

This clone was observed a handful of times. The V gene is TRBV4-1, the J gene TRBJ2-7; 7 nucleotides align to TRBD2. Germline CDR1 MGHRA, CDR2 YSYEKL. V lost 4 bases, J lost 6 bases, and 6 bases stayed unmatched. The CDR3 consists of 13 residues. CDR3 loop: CASSLGGECEQYF. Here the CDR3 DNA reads TGCGCCAGCAGCCTGGGGGGGGAATGCGAGCAGTACTTC.

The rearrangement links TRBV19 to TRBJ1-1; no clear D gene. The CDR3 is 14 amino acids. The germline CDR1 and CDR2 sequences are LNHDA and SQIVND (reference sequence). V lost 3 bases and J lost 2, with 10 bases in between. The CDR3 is CASSIPRGNTEAFF. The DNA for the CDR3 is TGTGCCAGTAGTATCCCTCGGGGAAACACTGAAGCTTTCTTT.

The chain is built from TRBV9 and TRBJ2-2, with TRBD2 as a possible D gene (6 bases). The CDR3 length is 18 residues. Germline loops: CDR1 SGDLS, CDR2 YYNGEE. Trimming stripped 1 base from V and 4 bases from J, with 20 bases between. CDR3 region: CASSVSGSGLPSTGELFF. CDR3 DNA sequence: TGTGCCAGCAGCGTATCGGGTAGCGGCCTACCGAGCACCGGGGAGCTGTTTTTT.

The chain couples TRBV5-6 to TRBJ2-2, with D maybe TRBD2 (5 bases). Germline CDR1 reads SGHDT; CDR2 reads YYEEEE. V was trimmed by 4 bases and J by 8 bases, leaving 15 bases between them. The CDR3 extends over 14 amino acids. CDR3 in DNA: TGTGCCAGCAGCCCCGGACTCTTAATTGGGGAGCTGTTTTTT. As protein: CASSPGLLIGELFF.

The CDR3 sequence: CASSLGVAGAGAPYEQYF. CDR3 nucleotide sequence: TGTGCCAGCAGTTTAGGGGTAGCGGGAGCCGGGGCCCCCTACGAGCAGTACTTC. This chain joins TRBV27 and TRBJ2-7; 9 nucleotides line up with TRBD2. After removal of 2 bases from V and 2 bases from J, the junction contained 13 bases not matched to a gene. CDR3 length: 18 amino acids. The germline CDR1 and CDR2 sequences are MNHEY and SMNVEV (reference sequence).

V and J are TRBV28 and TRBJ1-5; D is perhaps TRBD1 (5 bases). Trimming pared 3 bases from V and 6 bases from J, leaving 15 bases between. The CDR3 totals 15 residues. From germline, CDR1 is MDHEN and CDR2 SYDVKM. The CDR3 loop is CASSFGRGASQPQHF. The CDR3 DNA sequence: TGTGCCAGCAGTTTCGGGCGGGGCGCAAGTCAGCCCCAGCATTTT. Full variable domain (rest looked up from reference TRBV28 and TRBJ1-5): DVKVTQSSRYLVKRTGEKVFLECVQDMDHENMFWYRQDPGLGLRLIYFSYDVKMKEKGDIPEGYSVSREKKERFSLILESASTNQTSMYLCASSFGRGASQPQHFGDGTRLSIL.

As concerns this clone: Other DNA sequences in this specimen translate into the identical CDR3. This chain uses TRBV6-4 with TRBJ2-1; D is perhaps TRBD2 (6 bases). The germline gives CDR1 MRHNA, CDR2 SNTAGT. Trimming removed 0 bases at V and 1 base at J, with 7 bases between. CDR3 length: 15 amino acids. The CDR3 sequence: CASSDSSGSYNEQFF. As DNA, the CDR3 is TGTGCCAGCAGTGACTCAAGCGGGTCCTACAATGAGCAGTTCTTC.

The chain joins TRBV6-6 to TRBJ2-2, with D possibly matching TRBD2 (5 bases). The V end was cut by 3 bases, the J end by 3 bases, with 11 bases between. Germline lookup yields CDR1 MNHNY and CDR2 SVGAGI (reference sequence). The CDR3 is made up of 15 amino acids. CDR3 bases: TGTGCCAGCAGTTATGGGCGGGTGCACACCGGGGAGCTGTTTTTT. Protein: CASSYGRVHTGELFF.

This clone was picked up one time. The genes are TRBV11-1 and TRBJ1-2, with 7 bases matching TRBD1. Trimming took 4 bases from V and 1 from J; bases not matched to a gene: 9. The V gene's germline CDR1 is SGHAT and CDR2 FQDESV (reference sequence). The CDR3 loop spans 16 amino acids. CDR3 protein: CASSSPPGQINYGYTF. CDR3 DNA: TGTGCCAGCAGCTCCCCTCCGGGACAGATTAACTATGGCTACACCTTC.

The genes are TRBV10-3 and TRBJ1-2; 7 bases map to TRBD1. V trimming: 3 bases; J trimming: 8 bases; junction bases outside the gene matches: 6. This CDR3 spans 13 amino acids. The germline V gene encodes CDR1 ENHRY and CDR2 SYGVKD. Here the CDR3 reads CAISDGTVQGYTF. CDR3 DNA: TGTGCCATCAGTGACGGGACAGTCCAAGGCTACACCTTC.

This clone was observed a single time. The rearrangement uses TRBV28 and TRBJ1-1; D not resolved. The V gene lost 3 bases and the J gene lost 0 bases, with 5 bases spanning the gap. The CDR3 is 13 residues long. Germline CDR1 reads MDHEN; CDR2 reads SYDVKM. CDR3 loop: CASSFPLNTEAFF. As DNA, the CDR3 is TGTGCCAGCAGTTTCCCGTTGAACACTGAAGCTTTCTTT.

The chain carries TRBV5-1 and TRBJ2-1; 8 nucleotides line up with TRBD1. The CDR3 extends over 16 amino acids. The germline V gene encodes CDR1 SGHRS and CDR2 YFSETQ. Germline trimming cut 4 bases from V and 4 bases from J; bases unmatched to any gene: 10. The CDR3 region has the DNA TGCGCCAGCAGCCCAAGGACAGGGTTCGGGTACAATGAGCAGTTCTTC. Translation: CASSPRTGFGYNEQFF. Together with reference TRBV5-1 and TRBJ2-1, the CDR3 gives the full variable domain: KAGVTQTPRYLIKTRGQQVTLSCSPISGHRSVSWYQQTPGQGLQFLFEYFSETQRNKGNFPGRFSGRQFSNSRSEMNVSTLELGDSALYLCASSPRTGFGYNEQFFGPGTRLTVL.

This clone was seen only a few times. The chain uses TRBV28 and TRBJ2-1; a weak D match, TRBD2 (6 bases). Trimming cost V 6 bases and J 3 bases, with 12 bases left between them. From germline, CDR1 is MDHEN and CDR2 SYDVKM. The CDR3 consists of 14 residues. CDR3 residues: CASREPGGYNEQFF. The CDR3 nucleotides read TGTGCCAGCAGGGAGCCCGGGGGCTACAATGAGCAGTTCTTC.

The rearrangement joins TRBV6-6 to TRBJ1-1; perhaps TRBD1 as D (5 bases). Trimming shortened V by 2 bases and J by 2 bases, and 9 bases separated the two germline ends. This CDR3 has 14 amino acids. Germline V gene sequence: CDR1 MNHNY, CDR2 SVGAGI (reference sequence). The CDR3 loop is CASSYQDSNTEAFF. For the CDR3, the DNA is TGTGCCAGCAGTTACCAAGACAGCAACACTGAAGCTTTCTTT.